The text below deals with one T cell receptor (beta chain). As yet, its antigen is unknown. This record belongs to a study of cytomegalovirus exposure and HLA in healthy donors. About the research overall: As released early, the data held approximately 80 million unique TCRs from HLA-typed donors.

Germline values: CDR1 MGHRA, CDR2 YSYEKL. Trimming left V 1 base short and J 2 bases short, with 17 bases between. The CDR3 extends over 17 amino acids. PCR was performed using 60 Vbeta and 13 Jbeta primers. Some clones are missing from TCRdb's copy, which holds only in-frame ones; the method was immunoSEQ multiplex PCR. The sample has 150,000 to 200,000 clones. Points from the study as a whole: Several of the most significant clusters were apparently associated with common viral pathogens in a later analysis. The authors confirmed in vitro that a few CMV-associated chains were specific for CMV antigens. It was reportedly the case that the classifier diagnosed cytomegalovirus status with high specificity and sensitivity.

The sequence came from a man under 40 in good health and CMV-seronegative. Material for sequencing was PBMCs. This chain connects TRBV4-1 to TRBJ2-5, with D unclear. For the CDR3, the DNA is TGCGCCAGCAGCCAAGGGAGCCTGTATAGGCCGCAAGAGACCCAGTACTTC. This codes for CASSQGSLYRPQETQYF.